This record concerns one TCR beta chain sequence. The target antigen is unknown. This CDR3 comprises 15 residues. Per the germline V gene, CDR1 is LGHNA and CDR2 is YSLEER. V trimming: 4 bases; J trimming: 3 bases; junction bases outside the gene matches: 2. The data were taken from a study of CD8+ T cells in alopecia areata. Overall study context: Treated patients were given oral tofacitinib, which was dosed at 5 to 10 mg twice daily. General study findings and limits: Any link of baseline CD8+ expansion to response, resting on one nonresponder, remains uncertain.

RNA extraction and reverse transcription yielded cDNA as sequencing template. Sequencing used immunoSEQ multiplex PCR; TCRdb keeps in-frame clones, though not all of them. The data contain roughly 140,000 clones, roughly 82% of them singletons. Treatment indicated: oral pan-JAK inhibitor, 5-10 mg twice daily. The starting material was CD8+ T cells sorted from blood, obtained at week 4, from a patient treated with tofacitinib. The receptor was derived from a human donor with alopecia areata. The chain links TRBV4-3 to TRBJ2-6, with TRBD1 matching over 8 bases. The CDR3 DNA follows: TGCGCCAGCAGCCTAGACAGGGGTGGGGCCAACGTCCTGACTTTC. Its translation is CASSLDRGGANVLTF.